This T cell receptor (beta chain) was sequenced for a study of cytomegalovirus exposure and HLA in healthy donors. Study results and caveats: Accounts indicate the classifier identified cytomegalovirus status with strong specificity and sensitivity.

The donors (healthy individuals) were bone marrow donors. From germline, CDR1 is SGHKS and CDR2 YYEKEE (reference sequence). The length of the CDR3 is 16 residues. J lost 0 bases, V lost 5 bases, and 5 bases had no gene match. Both 60 Vbeta primers and 13 Jbeta primers went into the PCR. In the original workflow: Counted up in a later analysis, unique TCR beta chains came to some 82 million, with around 10 million shared. TCRdb keeps only in-frame clones here, not all; method: immunoSEQ multiplex PCR. Clonal size and the V and J genes are those of that table, whereas D and trimming came from the DNA. The sample includes approximately 160,000 clones, about four fifths of them seen just once. With respect to this clone: What it recognizes is unknown.

The TCR comes from a man aged 25-45 years in good health and CMV-seropositive. The sequencing sample was made of PBMCs. The chain carries TRBV5-5 and TRBJ2-6; 7 bases are a match to TRBD1. Here the CDR3 reads CASRRQGASGANVLTF. In DNA, the CDR3 is TGTGCCAGCAGACGACAGGGTGCCTCTGGGGCCAACGTCCTGACTTTC. Full variable domain (remainder filled in from reference TRBV5-5 and TRBJ2-6): DAGVTQSPTHLIKTRGQQVTLRCSPISGHKSVSWYQQVLGQGPQFIFQYYEKEERGRGNFPDRFSARQFPNYSSELNVNALLLGDSALYLCASRRQGASGANVLTFGAGSRLTVL.